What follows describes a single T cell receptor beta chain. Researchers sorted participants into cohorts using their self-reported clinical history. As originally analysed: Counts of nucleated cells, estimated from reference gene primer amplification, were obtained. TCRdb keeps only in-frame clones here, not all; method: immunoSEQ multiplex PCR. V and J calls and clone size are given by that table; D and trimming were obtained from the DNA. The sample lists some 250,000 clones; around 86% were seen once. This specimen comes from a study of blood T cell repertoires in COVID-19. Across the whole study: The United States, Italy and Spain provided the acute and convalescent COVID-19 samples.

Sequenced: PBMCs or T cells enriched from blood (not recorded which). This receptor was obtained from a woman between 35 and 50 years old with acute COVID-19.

CDR3 loop: CASSVAGGNQPQHF. The CDR3 DNA sequence: TGTGCCAGCAGTGTAGCAGGAGGGAATCAGCCCCAGCATTTT. The chain recombines TRBV25-1 with TRBJ1-5, with D unclear. The CDR3 runs 14 residues. Trimming took 4 bases from V and 4 from J, leaving 11 bases between them. Per germline, CDR1 MGHDK and CDR2 SYGVNS.